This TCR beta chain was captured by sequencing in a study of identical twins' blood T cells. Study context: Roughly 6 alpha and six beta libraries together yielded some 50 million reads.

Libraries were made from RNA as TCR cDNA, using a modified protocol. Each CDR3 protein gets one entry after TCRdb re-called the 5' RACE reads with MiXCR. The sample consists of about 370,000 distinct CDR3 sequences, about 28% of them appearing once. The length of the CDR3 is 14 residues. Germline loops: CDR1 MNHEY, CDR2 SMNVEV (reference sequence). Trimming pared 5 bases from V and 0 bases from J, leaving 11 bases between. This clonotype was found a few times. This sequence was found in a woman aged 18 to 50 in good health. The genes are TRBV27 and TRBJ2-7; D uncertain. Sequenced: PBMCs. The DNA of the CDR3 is TGTGCCAGCAGTCGGACGGGTTACTCCTACGAGCAGTACTTC. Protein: CASSRTGYSYEQYF.